One sample yielded the 10 T cell receptor beta chains listed below, sequenced in a study of T cells in tuberculosis. Assay: immunoSEQ multiplex PCR; the TCRdb copy retains only in-frame clones and omits some. The data show tens of thousands of clones, with about 95% seen just once and around 7% held by the top ten. Sequencing used PBMCs. The source is a donor aged 5 to 30 with latent tuberculosis or without tuberculosis infection.

The chain employs TRBV5-1 and TRBJ2-5, with TRBD1 matching 7 bases. The V gene end was trimmed by 3 bases and the J gene end by 1 base; junction bases not matched to a gene: 3. The CDR3 spans 14 residues. Germline V gives CDR1 SGHRS, CDR2 YFSETQ. The CDR3 DNA is TGCGCCAGCAGCTGGGGACAGACCCAAGAGACCCAGTACTTC. This encodes CASSWGQTQETQYF. Variable domain in full (rest from reference TRBV5-1 and TRBJ2-5): KAGVTQTPRYLIKTRGQQVTLSCSPISGHRSVSWYQQTPGQGLQFLFEYFSETQRNKGNFPGRFSGRQFSNSRSEMNVSTLELGDSALYLCASSWGQTQETQYFGPGTRLLVL.

This clone appeared a few times. This chain uses TRBV30 with TRBJ1-6; 8 bases are a match to TRBD1. Germline CDR1 and CDR2: GTSNPN and SVGIG (reference sequence). The CDR3 has 13 residues. J gave up 8 bases and V 3 bases, and 3 bases lay outside the gene matches. CDR3 DNA sequence: TGTGCCTGGAGGGACAGGGAGTATTCACCCCTCCACTTT. It is translated as CAWRDREYSPLHF. The full variable domain, its missing parts supplied by reference TRBV30 and TRBJ1-6, is SQTIHQWPATLVQPVGSPLSLECTVEGTSNPNLYWYRQAAGRGLQLLFYSVGIGQISSEVPQNLSASRPQDRQFILSSKKLLLSDSGFYLCAWRDREYSPLHFGNGTRLTVT.

This sequence joins TRBV5-1 and TRBJ1-2; weak D call: TRBD1 (5 bases). This CDR3 comprises 16 residues. Germline loops: CDR1 SGHRS, CDR2 YFSETQ. V was clipped by 2 bases and J by 1 base, with 15 bases between them. CDR3 DNA sequence: TGCGCCAGCAGCTTTTTTGAGACAGACGATAACTATGGCTACACCTTC. Translated, it gives CASSFFETDDNYGYTF.

The gene calls are TRBV10-3 and TRBJ1-1; 7 nucleotides match TRBD1. This CDR3 is built from 14 residues. Losses at the gene ends were 3 bases for V and 8 bases for J; bases not matched to a gene: 9. The germline V gene encodes CDR1 ENHRY and CDR2 SYGVKD. The CDR3 DNA is TGTGCCATCAGTGACTCCCAGGGGGGACGGGAAGCTTTCTTT. It specifies CAISDSQGGREAFF.

This rearrangement joins TRBV2 to TRBJ1-2, with D unresolved. Germline V lookup: CDR1 SNHLY, CDR2 FYNNEI. This CDR3 contains 13 residues. V lost 6 bases, J lost 2 bases, and 10 bases lay in between. In nucleotides, the CDR3 is TGTGCCAGCAGCGTCAAGCAAAACTATGGCTACACCTTC. It specifies CASSVKQNYGYTF. Looking up the rest from reference TRBV2 and TRBJ1-2 gives the full variable domain: EPEVTQTPSHQVTQMGQEVILRCVPISNHLYFYWYRQILGQKVEFLVSFYNNEISEKSEIFDDQFSVERPDGSNFTLKIRSTKLEDSAMYFCASSVKQNYGYTFGSGTRLTVV.

For the CDR3, the DNA is TGTGCCAGCTCACCGGCAGTTGACAGGGTGATTTACGAGCAGTACTTC. Protein sequence: CASSPAVDRVIYEQYF. The rearrangement uses TRBV18 and TRBJ2-7; 7 bases map to TRBD1. Germline loops: CDR1 KGHSH, CDR2 LQKENI. This CDR3 has 16 amino acids. Trimming removed 3 bases from V and 4 bases from J; junction bases left unmatched: 12.

The chain combines TRBV6-4 with TRBJ1-1; weak D call: TRBD1 (5 bases). V was pared by 3 bases and J by 5 bases, with 10 bases between. The length of the CDR3 is 13 residues. Germline assignment: CDR1 MRHNA and CDR2 SNTAGT. This CDR3 is CASSDGEGTEAFF. The DNA of the CDR3 is TGTGCCAGCAGTGATGGGGAGGGGACTGAAGCTTTCTTT.

The chain couples TRBV6-5 to TRBJ1-1, with TRBD1 matching 8 bases. CDR3 length equals 13 residues. V shed 6 bases and J 5 bases; nucleotides not matched to a gene: 5. Germline lookup yields CDR1 MNHEY and CDR2 SVGAGI. CDR3 DNA: TGTGCCAGCAGCCTTAGGACAGGGACTGAAGCTTTCTTT. Its protein product is CASSLRTGTEAFF.

The chain uses TRBV11-3 and TRBJ2-6; TRBD1 agrees at 10 bases. Germline V gives CDR1 SGHNT, CDR2 YENEEA. CDR3 length: 17 amino acids. V lost 5 bases and J lost 4; bases outside the gene matches: 8. CDR3 DNA sequence: TGTGCCAGCAGCCCGCCGGACAGGGGGTTAGGGGCCAACGTCCTGACTTTC. This codes for CASSPPDRGLGANVLTF. Complete variable domain (other parts from reference TRBV11-3 and TRBJ2-6): EAGVVQSPRYKIIEKKQPVAFWCNPISGHNTLYWYLQNLGQGPELLIRYENEEAVDDSQLPKDRFSAERLKGVDSTLKIQPAELGDSAVYLCASSPPDRGLGANVLTFGAGSRLTVL.

This clone was seen more than once but under ten times. The rearrangement links TRBV6-1 to TRBJ1-5; D is unresolved. The V gene lost 5 bases and the J gene lost 12 bases, with 8 bases spanning the gap. Germline CDR1 is MNHNS and CDR2 is SASEGT. The CDR3 is 10 residues long. CDR3 residues: CASSREFQHF. In nucleotides, the CDR3 is TGTGCCAGCAGTAGGGAGTTCCAGCATTTT.